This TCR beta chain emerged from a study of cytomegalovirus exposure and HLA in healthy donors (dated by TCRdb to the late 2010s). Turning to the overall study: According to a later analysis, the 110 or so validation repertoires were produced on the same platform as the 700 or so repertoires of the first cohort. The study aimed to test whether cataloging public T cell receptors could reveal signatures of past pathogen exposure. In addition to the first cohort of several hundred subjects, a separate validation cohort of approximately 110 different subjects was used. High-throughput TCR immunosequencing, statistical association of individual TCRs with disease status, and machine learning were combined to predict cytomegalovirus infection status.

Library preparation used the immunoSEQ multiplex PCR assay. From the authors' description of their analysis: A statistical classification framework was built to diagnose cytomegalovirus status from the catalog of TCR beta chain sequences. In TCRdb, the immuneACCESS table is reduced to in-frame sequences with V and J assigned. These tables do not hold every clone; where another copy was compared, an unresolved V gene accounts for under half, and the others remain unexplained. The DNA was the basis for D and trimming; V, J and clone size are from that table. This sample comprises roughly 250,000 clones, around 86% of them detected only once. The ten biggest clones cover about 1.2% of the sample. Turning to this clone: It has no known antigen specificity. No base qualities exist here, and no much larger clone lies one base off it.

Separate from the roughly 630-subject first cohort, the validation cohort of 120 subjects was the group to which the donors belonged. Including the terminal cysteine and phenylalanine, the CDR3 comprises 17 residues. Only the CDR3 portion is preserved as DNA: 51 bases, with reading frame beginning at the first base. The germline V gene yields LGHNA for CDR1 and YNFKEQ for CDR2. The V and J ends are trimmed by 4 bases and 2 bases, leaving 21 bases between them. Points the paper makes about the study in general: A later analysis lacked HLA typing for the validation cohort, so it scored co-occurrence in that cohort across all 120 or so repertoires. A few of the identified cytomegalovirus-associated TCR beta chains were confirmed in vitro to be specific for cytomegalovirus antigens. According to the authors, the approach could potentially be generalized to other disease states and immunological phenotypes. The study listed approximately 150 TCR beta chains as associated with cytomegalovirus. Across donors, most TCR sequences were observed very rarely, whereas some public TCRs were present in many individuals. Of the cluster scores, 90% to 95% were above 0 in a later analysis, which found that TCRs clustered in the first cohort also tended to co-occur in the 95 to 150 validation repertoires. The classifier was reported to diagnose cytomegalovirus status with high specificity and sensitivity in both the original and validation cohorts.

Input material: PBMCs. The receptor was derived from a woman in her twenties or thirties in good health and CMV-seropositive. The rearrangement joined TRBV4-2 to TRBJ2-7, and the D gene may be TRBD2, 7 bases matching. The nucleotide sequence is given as TGTGCCAGCAGCCTGGTAGGGGGGGACATCTATACCTACGAGCAGTACTTC. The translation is CASSLVGGDIYTYEQYF.